The TCR beta chain described here comes from a study of blood T cell repertoires in COVID-19. Study summary: Italy, Spain and the United States were the sources of the convalescent and acute COVID-19 samples.

Per the original methods: Estimation of nucleated cell counts was performed using reference gene primer amplification. Method: immunoSEQ multiplex PCR; TCRdb's copy keeps in-frame clones and lacks some. V and J calls and clone size come straight from that table; D and trimming were deduced from the DNA. This table has tens of thousands of clones, 80% to 95% appearing once. The CDR3 runs 16 residues. Germline assignment: CDR1 ENHRY and CDR2 SYGVKD. After removal of 0 bases from V and 3 bases from J, the junction contained 0 bases not matched to a gene. This receptor was identified in a woman older than 75 with acute or convalescent COVID-19. Sequenced material: peripheral blood. V usage is TRBV10-3 and J usage is TRBJ2-3; 13 nucleotides match TRBD2. CDR3 residues: CAISESTSGGTDTQYF. The CDR3 nucleotides are TGTGCCATCAGTGAGTCGACTAGCGGGGGGACAGATACGCAGTATTTT.